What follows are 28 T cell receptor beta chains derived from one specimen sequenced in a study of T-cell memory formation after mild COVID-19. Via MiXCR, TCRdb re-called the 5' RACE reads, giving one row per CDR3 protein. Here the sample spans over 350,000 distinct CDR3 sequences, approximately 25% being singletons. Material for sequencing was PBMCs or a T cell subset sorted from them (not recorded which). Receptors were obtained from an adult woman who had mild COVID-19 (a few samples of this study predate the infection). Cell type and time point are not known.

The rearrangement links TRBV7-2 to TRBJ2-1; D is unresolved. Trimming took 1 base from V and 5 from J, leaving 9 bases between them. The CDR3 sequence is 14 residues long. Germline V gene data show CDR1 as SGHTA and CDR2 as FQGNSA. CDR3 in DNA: TGTGCCAGCAGCTTAGGTAACTACGACAATGAGCAGTTCTTC. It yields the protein CASSLGNYDNEQFF. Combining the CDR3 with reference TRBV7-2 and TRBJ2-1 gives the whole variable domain GAGVSQSPSNKVTEKGKDVELRCDPISGHTALYWYRQSLGQGLEFLIYFQGNSAPDKSGLPSDRFSAERTGGSVSTLTIQRTQQEDSAVYLCASSLGNYDNEQFFGPGTRLTVL.

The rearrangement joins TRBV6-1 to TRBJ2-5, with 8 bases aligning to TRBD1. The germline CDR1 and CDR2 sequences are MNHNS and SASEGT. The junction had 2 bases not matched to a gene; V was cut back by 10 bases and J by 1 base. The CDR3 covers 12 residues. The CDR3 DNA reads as TGTGCCACCACAGGGGGCCAAGAGACCCAGTACTTC. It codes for CATTGGQETQYF.

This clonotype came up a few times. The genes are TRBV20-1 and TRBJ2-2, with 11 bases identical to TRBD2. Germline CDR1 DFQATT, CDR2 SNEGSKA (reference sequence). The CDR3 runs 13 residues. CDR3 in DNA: TGCAGCTTACTAGCGGGAGAGACCGGGGAGCTGTTTTTT. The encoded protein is CSLLAGETGELFF.

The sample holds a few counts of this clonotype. CDR3 in amino acids: CASALGANTEAFF. The CDR3 coding sequence is TGTGCCAGCGCCCTCGGGGCGAACACTGAAGCTTTCTTT. The chain employs TRBV12-3 or TRBV12-4 and TRBJ1-1, with D tentatively TRBD1 (5 bases). The CDR3 is 13 residues long. The V end lost 8 bases, the J end lost 1 base, and 11 bases lay between the germline ends.

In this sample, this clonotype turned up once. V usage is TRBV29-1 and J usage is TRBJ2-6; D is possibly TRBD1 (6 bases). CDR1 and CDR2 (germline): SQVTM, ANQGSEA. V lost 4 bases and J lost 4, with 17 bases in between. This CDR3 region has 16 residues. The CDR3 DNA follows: TGCAGCGTTGGTACAGGGTTATTTTCCGGGGCCAACGTCCTGACTTTC. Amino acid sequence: CSVGTGLFSGANVLTF.

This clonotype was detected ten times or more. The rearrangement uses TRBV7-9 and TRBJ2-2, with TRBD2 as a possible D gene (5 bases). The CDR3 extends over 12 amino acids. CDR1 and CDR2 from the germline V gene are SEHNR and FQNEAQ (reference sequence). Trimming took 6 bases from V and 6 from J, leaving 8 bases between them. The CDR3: CASSFSAGELFF. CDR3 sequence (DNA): TGTGCCAGCAGTTTTAGCGCCGGGGAGCTGTTTTTT.

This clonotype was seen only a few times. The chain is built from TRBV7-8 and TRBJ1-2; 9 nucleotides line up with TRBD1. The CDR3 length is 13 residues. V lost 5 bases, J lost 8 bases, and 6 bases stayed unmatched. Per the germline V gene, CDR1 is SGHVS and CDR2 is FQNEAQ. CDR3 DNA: TGTGCCAGCAGCCCCTGGACAGGGGAAGGCTACACCTTC. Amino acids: CASSPWTGEGYTF.

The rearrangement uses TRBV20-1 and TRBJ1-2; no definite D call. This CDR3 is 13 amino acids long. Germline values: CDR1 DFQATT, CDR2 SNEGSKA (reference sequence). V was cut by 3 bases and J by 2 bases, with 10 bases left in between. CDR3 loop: CSARASGNYGYTF. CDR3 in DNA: TGCAGTGCTAGGGCGTCGGGGAACTATGGCTACACCTTC.

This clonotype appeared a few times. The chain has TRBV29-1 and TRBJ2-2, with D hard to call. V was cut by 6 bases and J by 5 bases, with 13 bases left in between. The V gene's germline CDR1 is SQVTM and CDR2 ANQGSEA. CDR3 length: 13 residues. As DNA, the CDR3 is TGCAGCGTCAGTGGGTGGTCGACCGGGGAGCTGTTTTTT. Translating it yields CSVSGWSTGELFF.

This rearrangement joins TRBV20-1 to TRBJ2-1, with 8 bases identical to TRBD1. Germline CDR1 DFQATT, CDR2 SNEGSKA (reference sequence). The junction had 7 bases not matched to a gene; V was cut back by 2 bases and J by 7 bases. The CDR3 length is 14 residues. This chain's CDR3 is CSARIGQGRNEQFF. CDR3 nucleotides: TGCAGTGCTAGAATCGGACAGGGTAGGAATGAGCAGTTCTTC.

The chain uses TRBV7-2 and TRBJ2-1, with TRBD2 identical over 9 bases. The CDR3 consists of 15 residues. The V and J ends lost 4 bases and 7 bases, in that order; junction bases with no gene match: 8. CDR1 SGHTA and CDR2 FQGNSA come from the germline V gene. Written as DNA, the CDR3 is TGTGCCAGCAGCTCCGTTAGCGGGAGTCCGAATGAGCAGTTCTTC. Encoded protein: CASSSVSGSPNEQFF.

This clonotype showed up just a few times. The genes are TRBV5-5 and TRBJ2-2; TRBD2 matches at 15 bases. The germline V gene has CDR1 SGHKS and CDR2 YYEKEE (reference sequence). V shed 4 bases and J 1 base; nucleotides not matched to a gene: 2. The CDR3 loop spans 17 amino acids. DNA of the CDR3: TGTGCCAGCAGCCCGGGACTAGCGGGGGGGAACACCGGGGAGCTGTTTTTT. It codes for CASSPGLAGGNTGELFF.

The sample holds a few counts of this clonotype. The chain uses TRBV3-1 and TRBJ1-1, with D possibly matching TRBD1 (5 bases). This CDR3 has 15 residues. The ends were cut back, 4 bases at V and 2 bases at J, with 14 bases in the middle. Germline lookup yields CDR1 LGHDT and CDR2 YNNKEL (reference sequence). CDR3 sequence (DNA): TGTGCCAGCAGCCCCACCGGGACCCCCAACACTGAAGCTTTCTTT. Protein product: CASSPTGTPNTEAFF.

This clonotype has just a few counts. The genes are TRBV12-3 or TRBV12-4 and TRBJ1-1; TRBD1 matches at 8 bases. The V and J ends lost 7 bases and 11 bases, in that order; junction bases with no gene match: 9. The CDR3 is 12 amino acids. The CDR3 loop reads CASISRTGSAFF. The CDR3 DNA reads TGTGCCAGCATTTCCCGGACAGGGTCGGCTTTCTTT.

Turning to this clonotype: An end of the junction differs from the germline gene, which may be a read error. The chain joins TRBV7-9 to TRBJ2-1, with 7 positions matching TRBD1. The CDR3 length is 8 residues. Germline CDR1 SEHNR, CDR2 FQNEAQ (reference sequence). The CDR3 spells CASTQGVF. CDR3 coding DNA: TGTGCCAGCACCCAGGGGGTCTTC.

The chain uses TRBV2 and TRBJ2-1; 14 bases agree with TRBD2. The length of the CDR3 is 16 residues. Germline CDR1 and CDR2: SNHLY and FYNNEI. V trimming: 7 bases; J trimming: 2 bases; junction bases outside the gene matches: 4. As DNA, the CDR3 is TGTGCCAGCAAGGGGACTAGCGGGAGCCCCTACAATGAGCAGTTCTTC. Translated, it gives CASKGTSGSPYNEQFF.

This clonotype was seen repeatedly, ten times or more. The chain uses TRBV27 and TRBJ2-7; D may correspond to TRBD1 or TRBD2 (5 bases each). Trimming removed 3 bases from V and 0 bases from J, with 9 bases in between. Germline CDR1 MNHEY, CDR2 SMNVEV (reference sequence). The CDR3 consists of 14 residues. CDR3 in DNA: TGTGCCAGCAGTTTGGGACGGAACTCCTACGAGCAGTACTTC. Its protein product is CASSLGRNSYEQYF.

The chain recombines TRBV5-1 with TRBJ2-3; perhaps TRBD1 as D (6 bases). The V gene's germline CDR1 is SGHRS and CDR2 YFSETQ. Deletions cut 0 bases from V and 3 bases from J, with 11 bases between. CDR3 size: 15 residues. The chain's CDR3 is CASSLVAGETDTQYF. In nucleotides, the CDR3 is TGCGCCAGCAGCTTGGTTGCAGGGGAGACAGATACGCAGTATTTT. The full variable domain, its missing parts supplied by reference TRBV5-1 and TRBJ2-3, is KAGVTQTPRYLIKTRGQQVTLSCSPISGHRSVSWYQQTPGQGLQFLFEYFSETQRNKGNFPGRFSGRQFSNSRSEMNVSTLELGDSALYLCASSLVAGETDTQYFGPGTRLTVL.

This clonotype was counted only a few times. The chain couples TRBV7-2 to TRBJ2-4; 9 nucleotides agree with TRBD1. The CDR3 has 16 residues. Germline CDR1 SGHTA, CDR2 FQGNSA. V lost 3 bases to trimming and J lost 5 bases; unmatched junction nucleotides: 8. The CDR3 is CASSFRIRDRENIQYF. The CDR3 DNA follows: TGTGCCAGCAGCTTTCGGATCCGGGACAGGGAAAACATTCAGTACTTC. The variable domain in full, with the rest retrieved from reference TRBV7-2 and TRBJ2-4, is GAGVSQSPSNKVTEKGKDVELRCDPISGHTALYWYRQSLGQGLEFLIYFQGNSAPDKSGLPSDRFSAERTGGSVSTLTIQRTQQEDSAVYLCASSFRIRDRENIQYFGAGTRLSVL.

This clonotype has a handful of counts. CDR3 protein: CASSLKGQPNEKLFF. CDR3 in DNA: TGTGCCAGCAGCCTCAAGGGACAGCCTAATGAAAAACTGTTTTTT. The chain couples TRBV7-9 to TRBJ1-4; 7 bases line up with TRBD1. This CDR3 is built from 15 residues. Germline lookup yields CDR1 SEHNR and CDR2 FQNEAQ (reference sequence). With 5 bases clipped from V and 3 bases from J, the junction kept 6 bases outside the gene matches.

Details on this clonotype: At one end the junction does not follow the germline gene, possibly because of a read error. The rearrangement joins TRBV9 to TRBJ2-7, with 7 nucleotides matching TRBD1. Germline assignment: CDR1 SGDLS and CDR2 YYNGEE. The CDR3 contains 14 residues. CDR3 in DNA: TGTGCCAGCTCTAGACGACAGGGCTCCTACGAGAAGTACTTC. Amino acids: CASSRRQGSYEKYF.

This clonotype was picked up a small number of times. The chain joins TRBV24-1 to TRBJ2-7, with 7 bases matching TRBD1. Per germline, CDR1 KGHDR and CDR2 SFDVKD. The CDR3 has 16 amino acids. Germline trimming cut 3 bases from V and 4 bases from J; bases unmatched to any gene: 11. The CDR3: CATSDAGQARPYEQYF. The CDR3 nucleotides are TGTGCCACCAGTGATGCCGGACAGGCACGGCCTTACGAGCAGTACTTC.

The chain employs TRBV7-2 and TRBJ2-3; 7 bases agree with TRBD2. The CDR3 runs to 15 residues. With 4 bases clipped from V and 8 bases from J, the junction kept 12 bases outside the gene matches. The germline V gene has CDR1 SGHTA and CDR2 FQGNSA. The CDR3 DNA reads TGTGCCAGCAGCTCGGGATATCAACGCGGGGGTACGCAGTATTTT. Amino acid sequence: CASSSGYQRGGTQYF.

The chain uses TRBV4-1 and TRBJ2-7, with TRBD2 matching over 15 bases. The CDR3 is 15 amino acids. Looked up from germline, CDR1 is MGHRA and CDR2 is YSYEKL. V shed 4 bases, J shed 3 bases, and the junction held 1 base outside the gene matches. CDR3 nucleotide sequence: TGCGCCAGCAGCCGGACTAGCGGGGGGGGCTACGAGCAGTACTTC. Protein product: CASSRTSGGGYEQYF.

The CDR3 DNA reads TGTGCCAGCAGCTCTAGCGGGTGGGCCCACAATGAGCAGTTCTTC. This translates into CASSSSGWAHNEQFF. The chain uses TRBV5-5 and TRBJ2-1; 8 bases line up with TRBD2. Looked up from germline, CDR1 is SGHKS and CDR2 is YYEKEE (reference sequence). This CDR3 is built from 15 residues. Trimming took 3 bases from V and 5 from J; bases not matched to a gene: 7.

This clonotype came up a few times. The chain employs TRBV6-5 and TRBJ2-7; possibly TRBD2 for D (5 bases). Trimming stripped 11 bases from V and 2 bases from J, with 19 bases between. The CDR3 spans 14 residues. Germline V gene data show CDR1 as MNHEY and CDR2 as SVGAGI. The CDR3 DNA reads TGTGCCCGCATGGGCGGTTCGACTACCTACGAGCAGTACTTC. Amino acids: CARMGGSTTYEQYF.

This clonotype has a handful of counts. CDR3 residues: CASSLSALRENPTDTQYF. For the CDR3, the DNA is TGCGCCAGCAGCCTCAGCGCGTTGCGGGAGAATCCCACAGATACGCAGTATTTT. This chain joins TRBV4-1 and TRBJ2-3; 7 positions match TRBD2. The CDR3 length is 18 residues. Trimming took 4 bases from V and 2 from J; bases not matched to a gene: 15. Germline CDR1 is MGHRA and CDR2 is YSYEKL.

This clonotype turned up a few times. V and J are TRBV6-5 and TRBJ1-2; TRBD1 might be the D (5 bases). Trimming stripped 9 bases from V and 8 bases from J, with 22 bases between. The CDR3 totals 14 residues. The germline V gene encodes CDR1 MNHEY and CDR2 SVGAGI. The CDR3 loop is CASNQGPRAGGYTF. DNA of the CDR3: TGTGCCAGTAACCAGGGACCCCGGGCAGGAGGCTACACCTTC.